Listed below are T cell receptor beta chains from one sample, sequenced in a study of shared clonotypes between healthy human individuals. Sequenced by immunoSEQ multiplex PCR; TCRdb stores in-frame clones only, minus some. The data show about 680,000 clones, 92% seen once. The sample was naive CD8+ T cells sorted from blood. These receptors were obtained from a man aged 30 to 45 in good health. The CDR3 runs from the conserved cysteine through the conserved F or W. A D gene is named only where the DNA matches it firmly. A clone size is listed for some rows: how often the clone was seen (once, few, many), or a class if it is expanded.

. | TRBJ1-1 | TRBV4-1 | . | CASSPRDGGAEAFF | TGCGCCAGCAGCCCCCGTGACGGGGGAGCTGAAGCTTTCTTT
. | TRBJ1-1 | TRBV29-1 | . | CSVVKTEAFF | TGCAGCGTTGTTAAAACTGAAGCTTTCTTT
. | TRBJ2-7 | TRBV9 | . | CASSVVPGPTYEQYF | TGTGCCAGCAGCGTAGTACCCGGACCGACGTACGAGCAGTACTTC
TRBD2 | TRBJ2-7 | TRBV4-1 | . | CASSQVASGIREQYF | TGCGCCAGCAGCCAAGTTGCTAGCGGGATTCGCGAGCAGTACTTC
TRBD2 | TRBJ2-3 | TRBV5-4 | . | CASSLGTRKDTQYF | TGTGCCAGCAGCCTAGGGACTAGAAAAGATACGCAGTATTTT
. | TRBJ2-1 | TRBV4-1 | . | CASSQGGVSEQFF | TGCGCCAGCAGCCAAGGAGGGGTAAGTGAGCAGTTCTTC
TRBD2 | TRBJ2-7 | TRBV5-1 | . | CASSRTSGPLEQYF | TGCGCCAGCAGCAGGACTAGCGGGCCCCTCGAGCAGTACTTC
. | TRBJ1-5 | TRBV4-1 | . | CASSQGMGALGQPQHF | TGCGCCAGCAGCCAAGGAATGGGGGCGCTTGGTCAGCCCCAGCATTTT
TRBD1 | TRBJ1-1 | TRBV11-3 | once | CASSQGGQPEAFF | TGTGCCAGCAGTCAGGGGGGGCAACCTGAAGCTTTCTTT
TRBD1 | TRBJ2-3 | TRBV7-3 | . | CASRKDRVTDTQYF | TGTGCCAGCAGAAAGGACAGGGTCACAGATACGCAGTATTTT
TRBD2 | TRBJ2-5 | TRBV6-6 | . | CASGAGAGVYQETQYF | TGTGCCAGTGGGGCGGGAGCGGGAGTGTACCAAGAGACCCAGTACTTC
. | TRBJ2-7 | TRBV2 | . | CASSDTYEQYF | TGTGCCAGCAGTGATACGTACGAGCAGTACTTC
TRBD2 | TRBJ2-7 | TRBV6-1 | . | CASSEISGGRTYEQYF | TGTGCCAGCAGTGAAATTAGCGGGGGCAGGACCTACGAGCAGTACTTC
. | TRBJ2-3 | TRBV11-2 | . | CASSLGTSTDTQYF | TGTGCCAGCAGCTTAGGAACTAGCACAGATACGCAGTATTTT
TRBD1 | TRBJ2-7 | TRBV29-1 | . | CSVVVTGYEQYF | TGCAGCGTTGTCGTGACAGGGTACGAGCAGTACTTC
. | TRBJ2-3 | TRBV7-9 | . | CAGRGTDTQYF | TGTGCGGGGCGGGGCACAGATACGCAGTATTTT
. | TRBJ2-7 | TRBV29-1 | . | CSVWDNDYEQYF | TGCAGCGTTTGGGACAACGACTACGAGCAGTACTTC
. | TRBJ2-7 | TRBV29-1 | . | CSVEAQGATYEQYF | TGCAGCGTTGAGGCTCAGGGAGCTACCTACGAGCAGTACTTC
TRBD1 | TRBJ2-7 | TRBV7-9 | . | CASSPGQGAEQYF | TGTGCCAGCAGCCCCGGACAGGGCGCCGAGCAGTACTTC
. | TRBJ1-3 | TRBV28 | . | CASRFSSGNTIYF | TGTGCCAGCAGATTTAGCTCTGGAAACACCATATATTTT
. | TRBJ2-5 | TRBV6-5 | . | CASGGSPHQETQYF | TGTGCCAGCGGGGGAAGCCCCCACCAAGAGACCCAGTACTTC
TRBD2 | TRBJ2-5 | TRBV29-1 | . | CSVFGGNDETQYF | TGCAGCGTTTTCGGGGGGAACGATGAGACCCAGTACTTC
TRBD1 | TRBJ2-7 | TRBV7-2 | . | CASSLHGQGISYEQYF | TGTGCCAGCAGCCTACACGGACAGGGGATCTCCTACGAGCAGTACTTC
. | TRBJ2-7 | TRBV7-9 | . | CASSLVGPRNTYEQYF | TGTGCCAGCAGCTTAGTTGGCCCCCGCAATACCTACGAGCAGTACTTC
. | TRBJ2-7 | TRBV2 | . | CASSPDATGYSSYEQYF | TGTGCCAGCAGTCCCGATGCGACAGGATACAGCTCCTACGAGCAGTACTTC
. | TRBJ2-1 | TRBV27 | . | CASSLSPSLNEQFF | TGTGCCAGCAGTTTATCCCCCAGCTTGAATGAGCAGTTCTTC
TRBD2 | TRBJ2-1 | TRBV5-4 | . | CASSPGRTSGMGNEQFF | TGTGCCAGCAGCCCCGGTAGGACTAGCGGGATGGGAAATGAGCAGTTCTTC
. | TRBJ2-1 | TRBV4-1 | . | CASSLSGNNEQFF | TGCGCCAGCAGCCTTTCGGGAAACAATGAGCAGTTCTTC
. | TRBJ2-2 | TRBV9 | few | CASTDTGELFF | TGTGCCAGCACCGATACCGGGGAGCTGTTTTTT
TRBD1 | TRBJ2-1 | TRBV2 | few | CASSWTGNGNEQFF | TGTGCCAGCAGTTGGACAGGGAATGGCAATGAGCAGTTCTTC
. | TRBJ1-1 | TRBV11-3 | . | CASSLRQGMNTEAFF | TGTGCCAGCAGCTTACGGCAGGGGATGAACACTGAAGCTTTCTTT
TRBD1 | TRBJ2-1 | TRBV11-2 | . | CASSSSAGQGYNEQFF | TGTGCCAGCAGCTCTTCGGCGGGACAGGGCTACAATGAGCAGTTCTTC
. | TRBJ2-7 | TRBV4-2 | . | CASSQDLYEQYF | TGTGCCAGCAGCCAAGATCTCTACGAGCAGTACTTC
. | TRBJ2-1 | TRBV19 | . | CASSIGGGPPEQFF | TGTGCCAGTAGTATAGGGGGTGGGCCCCCGGAGCAGTTCTTC
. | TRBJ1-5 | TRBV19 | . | CASSPGNISNQPQHF | TGTGCCAGCTCCCCCGGGAACATTAGCAATCAGCCCCAGCATTTT
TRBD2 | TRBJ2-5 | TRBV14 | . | CASSQVRLAAQETQYF | TGTGCCAGCAGCCAAGTTAGACTAGCGGCCCAAGAGACCCAGTACTTC
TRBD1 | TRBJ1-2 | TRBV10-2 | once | CASSDPGTANNYGYTF | TGCGCCAGCAGTGACCCCGGGACAGCCAACAACTATGGCTACACCTTC
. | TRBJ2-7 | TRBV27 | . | CASSLIRTEAHEQYF | TGTGCCAGCAGTTTAATTAGGACGGAGGCTCACGAGCAGTACTTC
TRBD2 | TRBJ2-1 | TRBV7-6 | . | CASSSTSGSARNEQFF | TGTGCCAGCAGCTCTACTAGCGGGAGTGCCCGCAATGAGCAGTTCTTC
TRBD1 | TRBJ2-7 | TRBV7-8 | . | CASSPRDRSYEQYF | TGTGCCAGCAGCCCTCGGGACAGATCCTACGAGCAGTACTTC
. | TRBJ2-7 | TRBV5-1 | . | CASSWRQRGYEQYF | TGCGCCAGCAGCTGGAGACAGAGGGGCTACGAGCAGTACTTC
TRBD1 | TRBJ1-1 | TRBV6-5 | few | CASSYSKGTGDTEAFF | TGTGCCAGCAGTTACTCGAAAGGGACAGGGGACACTGAAGCTTTCTTT
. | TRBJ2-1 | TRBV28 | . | CASSLWTGVGEQFF | TGTGCCAGCAGTTTATGGACTGGAGTAGGTGAGCAGTTCTTC
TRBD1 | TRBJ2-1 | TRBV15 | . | CATSRDGTGNKYNEQFF | TGTGCCACCAGCAGAGATGGGACAGGGAACAAATACAATGAGCAGTTCTTC
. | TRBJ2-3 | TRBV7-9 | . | CASTRDTQYF | TGTGCCAGCACCCGAGATACGCAGTATTTT
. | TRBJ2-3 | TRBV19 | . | CASSILGSGTDTQYF | TGTGCCAGTAGTATTTTAGGTTCGGGCACAGATACGCAGTATTTT
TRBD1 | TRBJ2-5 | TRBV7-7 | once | CASSDDRVKTQYF | TGTGCTAGCAGCGACGACAGGGTGAAGACCCAGTACTTC
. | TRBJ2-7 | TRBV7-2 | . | CASSSKRDEQYF | TGTGCCAGCAGCTCGAAGCGGGACGAGCAGTACTTC
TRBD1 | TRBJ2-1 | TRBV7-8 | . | CASSLGRTGRYNEQFF | TGTGCCAGCAGCTTAGGAAGGACAGGGCGCTACAATGAGCAGTTCTTC
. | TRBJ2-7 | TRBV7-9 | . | CASSPGLIYEQYF | TGTGCCAGCAGCCCCGGACTAATCTACGAGCAGTACTTC
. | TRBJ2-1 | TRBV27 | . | CASSFASSNEQFF | TGTGCCAGCAGTTTTGCTAGTTCCAATGAGCAGTTCTTC
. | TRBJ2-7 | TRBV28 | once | CASSLPHLEQYF | TGTGCCAGCAGTTTACCTCATCTCGAGCAGTACTTC
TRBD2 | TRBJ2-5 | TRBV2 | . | CASTGTSGRLETQYF | TGTGCCAGCACCGGGACTAGCGGGAGGTTGGAGACCCAGTACTTC